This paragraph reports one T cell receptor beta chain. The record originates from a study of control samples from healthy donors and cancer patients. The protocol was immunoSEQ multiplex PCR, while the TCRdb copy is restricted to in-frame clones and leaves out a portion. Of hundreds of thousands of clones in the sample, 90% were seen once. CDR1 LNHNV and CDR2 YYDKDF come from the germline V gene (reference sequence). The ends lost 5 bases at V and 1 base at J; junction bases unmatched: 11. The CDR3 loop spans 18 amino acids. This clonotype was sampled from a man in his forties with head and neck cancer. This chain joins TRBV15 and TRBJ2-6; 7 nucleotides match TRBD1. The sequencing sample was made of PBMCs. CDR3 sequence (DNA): TGTGCCACCAGCGGTACTCGGGACAGATTATCTGGGGCCAACGTCCTGACTTTC. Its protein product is CATSGTRDRLSGANVLTF.